The sample holds a few counts of the clone carrying this T cell receptor beta chain. Its antigen is still unknown. The library was made from cDNA and included unique molecular identifiers. T cells numbering about 0.85 to 11 million yielded cDNA molecules that totaled roughly 500,000. MiXCR was run by TCRdb on the PCR reads, yielding one entry per CDR3 protein. The sample yields roughly 800,000 distinct CDR3 sequences, more than 45% seen once. Trimming cost V 3 bases and J 4 bases, with 6 bases left between them. Germline-derived CDR1 and CDR2 are SQVTM and ANQGSEA. CDR3 length: 11 residues. The data stem from a study of post-analysis software for immune sequencing data. Study context: In terms of disease course, relapsing-remitting, secondary progressive and progressive-relapsing multiple sclerosis were included. Study conclusions and caveats: In patients, five TRBV segments were more frequent than in controls, with TRBV5-6, TRBV5-1 and TRBV20-1 among them.

This clonotype originated in a girl aged 10 to 17 with multiple sclerosis. Sequencing used blood. This rearrangement joins TRBV29-1 to TRBJ1-2; D is unresolved. The DNA for the CDR3 is TGCAGCGTTGAGAAGTCCTATGGCTACACCTTC. It is translated as CSVEKSYGYTF.